This entry describes one T cell receptor (beta chain). Antigen: not known. Per germline, CDR1 LNHDA and CDR2 SQIVND (reference sequence). V dropped 6 bases and J dropped 7; count of bases not matched to a gene: 9. The CDR3 extends over 14 amino acids. This entry belongs to a study of cytomegalovirus exposure and HLA in healthy donors. Study background: Earlier results showed 90 million to 120 million unique TCR beta sequences derived from 150 million to 200 million T cells.

60 Vbeta and 13 Jbeta primers were used in PCR. This table comes from immunoSEQ multiplex PCR, and its TCRdb copy is limited to in-frame clones, with some not included. Here the sample spans 85,000 to 130,000 clones, 65% to 75% being singletons. Points from the study as a whole: Some V segments could not be told apart, so they were left out, TRBV6-2 and TRBV6-3 among them. Later on, a genetic analysis was performed. It linked a missense variant in DCLRE1C with V- and J-gene trimming of TCR beta. According to an earlier analysis, most TCR beta V segments yielded productive rearrangements about 87% or about 30% of the time.

The sequencing input was PBMCs. The V gene is TRBV19, the J gene TRBJ1-1, with 9 nucleotides matching TRBD1. This clonotype was sampled from a female donor in good health and CMV-seronegative. The CDR3 reads CASSAWDRDGEAFF. The CDR3 DNA is TGTGCCAGTAGCGCATGGGACAGGGATGGTGAAGCTTTCTTT. The full variable domain, with the rest looked up from reference TRBV19 and TRBJ1-1, is DGGITQSPKYLFRKEGQNVTLSCEQNLNHDAMYWYRQDPGQGLRLIYYSQIVNDFQKGDIAEGYSVSREKKESFPLTVTSAQKNPTAFYLCASSAWDRDGEAFFGQGTRLTVV.